This T cell receptor (beta chain) was identified in a study of T-cell reconstitution after alpha-beta-depleted transplantation in children listed by TCRdb under 2016. Regarding the complete study: The study quantitatively tracked T-cell immune reconstitution after TCRalphabeta/CD19-depleted allogeneic hematopoietic cell transplantation in children using TCR repertoire profiling.

Preparation of the library involved PCR. The instrument given in TCRdb is Illumina HiSeq 2500. TCR library preparation used molecular barcoding, with unique molecular identifiers applied to normalize quantification of the TCRbeta repertoire. TCRdb reprocessed the public reads (quality trimming at Q25 with fastp, clone calling with MiXCR) and kept in-frame beta chains. A single entry per CDR3 protein holds the most common genes and DNA from its merged rows. This sample holds about 540,000 distinct CDR3 sequences; approximately 20% were observed only once. The ten largest clonotypes hold approximately 3% of the sample. The germline V gene gives CDR1 as MRHNA and CDR2 as SNTAGT. Trimming costs V 6 bases and J 0 bases, and their ends lie 12 bases apart. Including the terminal cysteine and phenylalanine, the CDR3 comprises 15 residues. The DNA shown is the 45-base CDR3, in frame from base 1. This clonotype was counted a few times. Its antigen remains unidentified. No base qualities exist here, and no much larger clone lies one base off it.

This receptor was identified in a human donor who donated a stem cell graft to a child with acute lymphoblastic leukemia. The chain employs TRBV6-4 and TRBJ2-4; D gene: possibly TRBD1, on 6 matching bases. The source was PBMCs from the stem cell graft donor, collected from the stem cell graft. The CDR3 loop reads CASSYHRVAKNIQYF. In nucleotide form, the sequence is TGTGCCAGCAGCTATCACAGGGTAGCCAAAAACATTCAGTACTTC.